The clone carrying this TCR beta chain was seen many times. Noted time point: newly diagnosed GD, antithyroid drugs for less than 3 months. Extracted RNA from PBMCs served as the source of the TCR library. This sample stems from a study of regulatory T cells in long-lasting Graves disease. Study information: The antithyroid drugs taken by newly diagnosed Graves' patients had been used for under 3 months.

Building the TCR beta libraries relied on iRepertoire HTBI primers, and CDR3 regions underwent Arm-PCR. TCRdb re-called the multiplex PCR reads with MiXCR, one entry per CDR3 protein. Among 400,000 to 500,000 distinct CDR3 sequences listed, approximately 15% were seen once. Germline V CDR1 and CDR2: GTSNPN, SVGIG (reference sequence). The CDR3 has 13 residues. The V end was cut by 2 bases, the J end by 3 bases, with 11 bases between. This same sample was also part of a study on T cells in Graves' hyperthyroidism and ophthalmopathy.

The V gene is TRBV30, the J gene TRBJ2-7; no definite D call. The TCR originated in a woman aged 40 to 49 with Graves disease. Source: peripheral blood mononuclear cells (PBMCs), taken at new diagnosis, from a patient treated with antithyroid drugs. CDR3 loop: CAWSYGEFYEQYF. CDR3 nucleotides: TGTGCCTGGAGTTATGGGGAATTCTACGAGCAGTACTTC. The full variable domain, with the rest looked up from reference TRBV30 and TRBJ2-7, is SQTIHQWPATLVQPVGSPLSLECTVEGTSNPNLYWYRQAAGRGLQLLFYSVGIGQISSEVPQNLSASRPQDRQFILSSKKLLLSDSGFYLCAWSYGEFYEQYFGPGTRLTVT.